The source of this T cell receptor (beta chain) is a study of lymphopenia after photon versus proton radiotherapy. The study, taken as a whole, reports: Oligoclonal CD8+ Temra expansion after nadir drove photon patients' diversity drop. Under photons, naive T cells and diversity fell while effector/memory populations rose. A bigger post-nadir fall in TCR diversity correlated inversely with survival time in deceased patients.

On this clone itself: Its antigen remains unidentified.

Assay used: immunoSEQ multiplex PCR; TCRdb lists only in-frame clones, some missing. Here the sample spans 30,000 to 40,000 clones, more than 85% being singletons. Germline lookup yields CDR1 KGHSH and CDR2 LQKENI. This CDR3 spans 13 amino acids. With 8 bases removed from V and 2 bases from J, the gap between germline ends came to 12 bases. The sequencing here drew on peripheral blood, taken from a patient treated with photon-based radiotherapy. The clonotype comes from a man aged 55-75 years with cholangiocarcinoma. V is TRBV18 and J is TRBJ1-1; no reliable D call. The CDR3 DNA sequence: TGTGCCAGCACGTCCGGACGCAACACTGAAGCTTTCTTT. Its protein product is CASTSGRNTEAFF.